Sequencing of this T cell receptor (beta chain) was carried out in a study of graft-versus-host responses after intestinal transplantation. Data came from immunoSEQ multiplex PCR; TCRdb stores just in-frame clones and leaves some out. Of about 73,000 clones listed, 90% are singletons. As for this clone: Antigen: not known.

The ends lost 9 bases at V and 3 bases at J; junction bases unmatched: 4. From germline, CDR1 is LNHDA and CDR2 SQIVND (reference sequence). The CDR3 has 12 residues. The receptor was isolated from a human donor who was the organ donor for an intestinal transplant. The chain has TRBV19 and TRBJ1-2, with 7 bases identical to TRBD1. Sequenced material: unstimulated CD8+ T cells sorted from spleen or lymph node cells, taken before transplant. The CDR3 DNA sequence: TGTGCCAGCACAGGGGCACACTATGGCTACACCTTC. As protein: CASTGAHYGYTF.